The TCR beta chain under discussion was sequenced for a study of spatial heterogeneity in lung cancer. This sample's time point: sample taken at primary tumor resection. This clonotype came up many times. TCRdb re-called the 5' RACE reads through MiXCR, storing one row per CDR3 protein. Here the sample spans under 25,000 distinct CDR3 sequences, 7% being singletons. This CDR3 has 15 residues. Germline assignment: CDR1 DFQATT and CDR2 SNEGSKA (reference sequence). Trimming removed 5 bases from V and 0 bases from J, with 15 bases in between. The TCR was taken from a male donor with early-stage non-small cell lung cancer. Source: PBMCs, taken at surgery. The chain employs TRBV20-1 and TRBJ2-3; D perhaps matches TRBD1 (6 bases). CDR3 protein: CSAPYGQLSTDTQYF. Written as DNA, the CDR3 is TGCAGTGCTCCCTACGGACAGCTGAGCACAGATACGCAGTATTTT.